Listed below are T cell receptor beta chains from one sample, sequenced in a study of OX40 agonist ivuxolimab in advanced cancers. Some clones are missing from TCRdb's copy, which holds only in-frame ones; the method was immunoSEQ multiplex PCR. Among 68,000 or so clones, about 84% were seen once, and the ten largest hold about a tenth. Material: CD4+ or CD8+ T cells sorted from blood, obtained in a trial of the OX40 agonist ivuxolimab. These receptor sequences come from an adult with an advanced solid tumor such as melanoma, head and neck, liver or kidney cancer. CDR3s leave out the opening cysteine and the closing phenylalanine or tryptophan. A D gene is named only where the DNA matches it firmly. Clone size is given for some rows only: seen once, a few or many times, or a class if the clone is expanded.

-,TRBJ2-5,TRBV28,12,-,ASSLEVGPRTQY
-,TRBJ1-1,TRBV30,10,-,AWSAGTRRAF
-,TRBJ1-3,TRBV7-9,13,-,ASSRDLPGGNTIY
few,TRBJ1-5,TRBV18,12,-,ASSQQGTGQPQH
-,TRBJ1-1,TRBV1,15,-,TSSQPAGGKSYTEAF
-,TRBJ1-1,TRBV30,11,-,AWNRGMNTEAF
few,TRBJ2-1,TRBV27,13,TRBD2,ASRYTGTSVREQF
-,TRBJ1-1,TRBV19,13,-,ASSLRDTGSTEAF
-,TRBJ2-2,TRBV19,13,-,ASTSPGFDTGELF
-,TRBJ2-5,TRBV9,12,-,ASSPGIGQETQY
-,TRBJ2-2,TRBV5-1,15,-,ASSLGLAKGLPGELF
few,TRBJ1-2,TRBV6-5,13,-,ASNPTGSGNYGYT
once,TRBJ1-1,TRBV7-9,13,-,ASSIGQPGNTEAF
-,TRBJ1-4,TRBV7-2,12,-,ASSLAYKNEKLF
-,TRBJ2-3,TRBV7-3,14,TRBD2,ASSLRTSGMGDTQY
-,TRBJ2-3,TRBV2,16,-,ASSLARTAWISTDTQY
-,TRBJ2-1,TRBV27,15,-,ASSLDLGRSSYNEQF
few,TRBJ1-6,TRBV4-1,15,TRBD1,ASSHTSRDRGDSPLH
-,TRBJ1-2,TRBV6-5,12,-,ASRTGRLLYGYT
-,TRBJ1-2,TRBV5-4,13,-,ASSDAAGLNFGYT
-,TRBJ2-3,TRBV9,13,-,ASSVGERNTDTQY
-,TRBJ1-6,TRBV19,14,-,ASSEGALSYNSPLH
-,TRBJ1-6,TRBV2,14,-,ASSPHRGAQNSPLH
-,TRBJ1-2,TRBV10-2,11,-,ASSDDASYGYT
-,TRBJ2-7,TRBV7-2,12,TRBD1,ASSQETGSYEQY
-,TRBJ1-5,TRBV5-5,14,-,ASSLESGLSNQPQH
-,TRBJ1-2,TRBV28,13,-,ASTKGEVQGYGYT
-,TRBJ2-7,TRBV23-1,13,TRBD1,ASSQSRDRLYEQY
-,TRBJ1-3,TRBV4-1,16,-,ASSPNARASISGNTIY
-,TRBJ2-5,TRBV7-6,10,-,ASSLPLETQY
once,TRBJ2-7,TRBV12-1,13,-,ASRPGLAGTGEQY
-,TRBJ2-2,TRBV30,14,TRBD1,AWRDPGQGQTGELF
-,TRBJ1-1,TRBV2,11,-,ASSGSMNTEAF
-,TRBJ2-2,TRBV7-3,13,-,ASSKGTQPTGELF
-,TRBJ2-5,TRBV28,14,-,ASSLVQQKGKETQY
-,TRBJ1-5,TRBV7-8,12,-,ASSLEPTNQPQH
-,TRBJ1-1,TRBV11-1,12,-,ASSSRDTNTEAF
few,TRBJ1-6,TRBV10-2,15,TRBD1,ASSEPIRGQGYSPLH
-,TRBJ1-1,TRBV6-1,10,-,ASSEEGRGAF
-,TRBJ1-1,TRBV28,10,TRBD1,ASRGGQDEAF
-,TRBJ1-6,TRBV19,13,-,ASSIPGTSDSPLH